The 26 T cell receptor beta chains given below trace back to one sample, sequenced in a study of CD8 T cells in ankylosing spondylitis. TCRdb redid the calling of the 5' RACE reads with MiXCR, one entry per CDR3 protein. This sample has fewer than 250,000 distinct CDR3 sequences; approximately 10% occur once, and the top ten carry less than 3%. Material for sequencing was blood, either unsorted or a sorted T cell fraction (not recorded which). The receptors shown here come from a male donor with ankylosing spondylitis or in good health (not recorded which).

V gene TRBV7-2 combines with J gene TRBJ2-5; D may be TRBD2 (6 bases). Germline assignment: CDR1 SGHTA and CDR2 FQGNSA. The length of the CDR3 is 13 residues. Trimming cost V 5 bases and J 4 bases, with 11 bases left between them. CDR3 residues: CASSRDWIETQYF. DNA for the CDR3: TGTGCCAGCAGCCGGGACTGGATAGAGACCCAGTACTTC. Complete variable domain (other parts from reference TRBV7-2 and TRBJ2-5): GAGVSQSPSNKVTEKGKDVELRCDPISGHTALYWYRQSLGQGLEFLIYFQGNSAPDKSGLPSDRFSAERTGGSVSTLTIQRTQQEDSAVYLCASSRDWIETQYFGPGTRLLVL.

The chain uses TRBV19 and TRBJ2-1; TRBD2 agrees at 16 bases. The CDR3 runs 16 residues. CDR1 LNHDA and CDR2 SQIVND come from the germline V gene (reference sequence). The V segment lost 3 bases and the J segment 4 bases; nucleotides outside the gene matches: 0. The CDR3 is CASSMGLAGGYNEQFF. The CDR3 DNA reads TGTGCCAGTAGTATGGGACTAGCGGGAGGGTACAATGAGCAGTTCTTC. Full variable domain (outside the CDR3, taken from reference TRBV19 and TRBJ2-1): DGGITQSPKYLFRKEGQNVTLSCEQNLNHDAMYWYRQDPGQGLRLIYYSQIVNDFQKGDIAEGYSVSREKKESFPLTVTSAQKNPTAFYLCASSMGLAGGYNEQFFGPGTRLTVL.

In this sample, this clonotype turned up many times. The chain has TRBV7-9 and TRBJ1-1; D may be TRBD1 (6 bases). Germline CDR1 reads SEHNR; CDR2 reads FQNEAQ (reference sequence). CDR3 size: 17 residues. The ends were cut back, 0 bases at V and 0 bases at J, with 14 bases in the middle. CDR3 nucleotide sequence: TGTGCCAGCAGCTTAGCCCCGGACAGTGCCATGAACACTGAAGCTTTCTTT. Translated: CASSLAPDSAMNTEAFF.

This clonotype was seen repeatedly, ten times or more. The J gene is TRBJ2-3, the V gene TRBV4-2; D call uncertain. CDR1 is LGHNA and CDR2 is YNFKEQ in the germline V gene. The length of the CDR3 is 15 residues. Between the trimmed V and J ends, which lost 0 bases and 2 bases, there was a span of 9 bases. CDR3 region: CASSQEQGNTDTQYF. The CDR3 bases are TGTGCCAGCAGCCAAGAACAAGGAAACACAGATACGCAGTATTTT.

This clonotype was counted ten times or more. This chain connects TRBV29-1 to TRBJ1-1, with a tentative D call TRBD1 (6 bases). This CDR3 is built from 15 residues. Germline CDR1 SQVTM, CDR2 ANQGSEA. The V and J ends lost 7 bases and 1 base respectively, with 19 bases between them. In DNA form, the CDR3 reads TGCAGCGGCTCAGAGGGGGGGCTGGGGAACACTGAAGCTTTCTTT. This translates into CSGSEGGLGNTEAFF.

Many counts were recorded for this clonotype. The V call is TRBV30, the J call TRBJ2-1; 13 bases fit TRBD2. Trimming cost V 3 bases and J 6 bases; bases outside gene matches: 8. This CDR3 is built from 16 residues. Germline values: CDR1 GTSNPN, CDR2 SVGIG (reference sequence). In nucleotides, the CDR3 is TGTGCCTGGAGCGGACTAGCGGGAGCTCGTGGCAATGAGCAGTTCTTC. Translating it yields CAWSGLAGARGNEQFF.

This clonotype showed up many times. The rearrangement links TRBV2 to TRBJ2-7, with TRBD2 as a possible D gene (5 bases). CDR1 and CDR2 (germline): SNHLY, FYNNEI. This CDR3 is built from 11 residues. The CDR3 region has the DNA TGTGCTTCGGAGGAGGCCTACGAGCAGTACTTC. Protein product: CASEEAYEQYF.

The sample holds a few counts of this clonotype. J is TRBJ1-4 and V is TRBV14, with 8 positions matching TRBD1. The CDR3 covers 15 residues. J was trimmed by 7 bases and V by 4 bases; bases with no gene match: 8. CDR1 and CDR2 (germline): SGHDN, FVKESK. CDR3 DNA: TGTGCCAGCAGCCCCCCAGGGGGCCCCCTTGAAAAACTGTTTTTT. It is translated as CASSPPGGPLEKLFF.

V usage is TRBV5-4 and J usage is TRBJ2-1; a possible D gene is TRBD2 (5 bases). V lost 5 bases to trimming and J lost 2 bases, with 11 bases between them. Germline V lookup: CDR1 SGHNT, CDR2 YYREEE (reference sequence). The CDR3 totals 14 residues. The CDR3 sequence is CASRADGAYNEQFF. DNA for the CDR3: TGTGCCAGCAGGGCTGACGGGGCCTACAATGAGCAGTTCTTC.

V usage is TRBV20-1 and J usage is TRBJ2-7, with 12 bases lining up with TRBD2. Germline V gene data show CDR1 as DFQATT and CDR2 as SNEGSKA (reference sequence). CDR3 length: 13 residues. V lost 6 bases to trimming and J lost 5 bases; unmatched junction nucleotides: 5. The CDR3 spells CSAPGLAGNEQYF. In DNA form, the CDR3 reads TGCAGTGCCCCAGGACTAGCGGGGAACGAGCAGTACTTC.

The chain recombines TRBV21-1 with TRBJ1-5; the table's D gene call, TRBD1, was not cross checked with the DNA. TRBV21-1 has pseudogene status. The CDR3 is made up of 17 amino acids. The CDR3 sequence: CASSKGRFPLHNQPQHF. CDR3 DNA sequence: TGTGCCAGCAGCAAAGGTCGGTTCCCTCTCCACAATCAGCCCCAGCATTTT.

There are many counts of this clonotype. This chain links TRBV27 with TRBJ2-2; TRBD2 matches at 11 bases. J lost 6 bases, V lost 2 bases, and 5 bases had no gene match. The CDR3 has 16 residues. Germline V CDR1 and CDR2: MNHEY, SMNVEV (reference sequence). CDR3 amino acids: CASSLVPGLAAGELFF. The CDR3, as DNA: TGTGCCAGCAGTTTAGTGCCGGGACTAGCGGCCGGGGAGCTGTTTTTT.

Only a few counts were recorded for this clonotype. This chain uses TRBV12-3 or TRBV12-4 with TRBJ1-3, with a tentative D call TRBD1 (5 bases). This CDR3 contains 14 residues. The V and J ends lost 7 bases and 1 base respectively, with 11 bases between them. This CDR3 is CASTPGGSGNTIYF. CDR3 DNA: TGTGCCAGCACCCCGGGGGGTTCTGGAAACACCATATATTTT.

This clonotype came up many times. J is TRBJ2-1 and V is TRBV29-1; tentatively, D is TRBD1 (5 bases). The CDR3 is made up of 15 amino acids. Germline V gene lookup returns CDR1 SQVTM and CDR2 ANQGSEA. Trimming pared 0 bases from V and 2 bases from J, leaving 11 bases between. The CDR3 protein is CSVEDWAGTYNEQFF. The CDR3 DNA reads as TGCAGCGTTGAAGATTGGGCAGGGACCTACAATGAGCAGTTCTTC.

This clonotype was recorded many times. Here the CDR3 reads CASSLAMGGAFF. DNA for the CDR3: TGTGCCAGCAGTTTGGCAATGGGTGGTGCTTTCTTT. The chain has TRBV12-3 or TRBV12-4 and TRBJ1-1, with D uncertain. This CDR3 is 12 amino acids long. Trimming took off 3 bases at V and 11 bases at J, with 13 bases between the two ends.

V and J are TRBV6-5 and TRBJ2-1, with a tentative D call TRBD1 (5 bases). This CDR3 has 15 residues. V lost 2 bases and J lost 1, with 9 bases in between. Germline assignment: CDR1 MNHEY and CDR2 SVGAGI. Here the CDR3 DNA reads TGTGCCAGCAGTTACGGGGCTGAGTCCTACAATGAGCAGTTCTTC. Amino acid sequence: CASSYGAESYNEQFF.

The V call is TRBV10-3, the J call TRBJ1-2; possibly TRBD1 for D (5 bases). Per the germline V gene, CDR1 is ENHRY and CDR2 is SYGVKD. V was shortened by 4 bases and J by 4 bases, with 10 bases between the two germline ends. The CDR3 contains 13 residues. The DNA of the CDR3 is TGTGCCATCAGTGCGGGGCTTTCCTATGGCTACACCTTC. This codes for CAISAGLSYGYTF.

This chain joins TRBV25-1 and TRBJ1-4; D is perhaps TRBD1 (5 bases). There are 15 residues in the CDR3. The germline gives CDR1 MGHDK, CDR2 SYGVNS. V was trimmed by 6 bases and J by 3 bases, leaving 14 bases between them. The CDR3 protein is CASSPGGSANEKLFF. The CDR3 DNA reads TGTGCCAGCAGCCCCGGGGGGTCGGCTAATGAAAAACTGTTTTTT.

This clonotype was observed at least ten times. This chain uses TRBV7-6 with TRBJ2-3; a possible D gene is TRBD2 (5 bases). The CDR3 covers 15 residues. Trimming shortened V by 5 bases and J by 4 bases, and 16 bases separated the two germline ends. CDR1 and CDR2 (germline): SGHVS, FNYEAQ. CDR3: CASSTSGRGADTQYF. Here the CDR3 DNA reads TGTGCCAGCAGCACATCGGGAAGAGGAGCAGATACGCAGTATTTT.

This clonotype was detected ten times or more. The chain has TRBV20-1 and TRBJ2-3; TRBD2 is a possible D gene (6 bases). The CDR3 sequence is 15 residues long. Germline CDR1 DFQATT, CDR2 SNEGSKA (reference sequence). V lost 1 base to trimming and J lost 0 bases, with 11 bases between them. CDR3 sequence: CSARVQRVSTDTQYF. CDR3 sequence (DNA): TGCAGTGCTAGAGTTCAGCGGGTGAGCACAGATACGCAGTATTTT.

Concerning this clonotype: A much larger clone sits a single nucleotide away, making a read error possible. The rearrangement uses TRBV5-6 and TRBJ2-1; D not resolved. In germline, CDR1 is SGHDT, CDR2 YYEEEE. The CDR3 has 12 residues. The CDR3: CTSSLVGYEQFF. The CDR3 DNA follows: TGTACCAGCAGCTTGGTGGGATATGAGCAGTTCTTC.

This clonotype has at least ten counts. This chain connects TRBV9 to TRBJ2-7, with 10 bases matching TRBD1. V was clipped by 3 bases and J by 0 bases; unmatched bases: 6. The V gene's germline CDR1 is SGDLS and CDR2 YYNGEE. This CDR3 is 16 amino acids long. CDR3 DNA sequence: TGTGCCAGCAGCGCGACAGGGGGCCAACACTCCTACGAGCAGTACTTC. The encoded protein is CASSATGGQHSYEQYF.

This clonotype occurred many times. V and J are TRBV27 and TRBJ1-2; 8 bases map to TRBD1. V was clipped by 7 bases and J by 8 bases; unmatched bases: 15. Germline V gene sequence: CDR1 MNHEY, CDR2 SMNVEV (reference sequence). CDR3 length: 15 amino acids. The DNA for the CDR3 is TGTGCCAGCACCCTTCCCTGGGACAGGCGACTAGGCTACACCTTC. Translating gives CASTLPWDRRLGYTF.

As to this clonotype: The junction and the germline gene differ at one end; a read error may be behind it. This sequence joins TRBV2 and TRBJ2-7; the match to TRBD1 covers 10 bases. The germline CDR1 and CDR2 sequences are SNHLY and FYNNEI. This CDR3 spans 14 amino acids. The CDR3 nucleotides read TGTGCCTCGGGCCTGACAGGGGGCTCCAACGAGCAGTACTTC. This encodes CASGLTGGSNEQYF.

In its sample, this clonotype was seen many times. The chain employs TRBV4-1 and TRBJ2-2; D might be TRBD2 (6 bases). Per the germline V gene, CDR1 is MGHRA and CDR2 is YSYEKL. CDR3 length: 18 amino acids. V shed 0 bases and J shed 2 bases, with 16 bases lying between them. The chain's CDR3 is CASSQETGDKLNTGELFF. CDR3 nucleotide sequence: TGCGCCAGCAGCCAAGAAACGGGGGATAAATTAAACACCGGGGAGCTGTTTTTT.

This clonotype was counted many times. The rearrangement joins TRBV7-9 to TRBJ1-5, with D perhaps matching TRBD1 (5 bases). The CDR3 is 15 amino acids. V was cut by 5 bases and J by 4 bases, with 15 bases left in between. Germline V gives CDR1 SEHNR, CDR2 FQNEAQ (reference sequence). This chain's CDR3 is CASSPKGTGNQPQHF. CDR3 coding DNA: TGTGCCAGCAGCCCCAAAGGGACCGGGAATCAGCCCCAGCATTTT. The variable domain in full, completed from reference TRBV7-9 and TRBJ1-5, reads DTGVSQNPRHKITKRGQNVTFRCDPISEHNRLYWYRQTLGQGPEFLTYFQNEAQLEKSRLLSDRFSAERPKGSFSTLEIQRTEQGDSAMYLCASSPKGTGNQPQHFGDGTRLSIL.